This T cell receptor (beta chain) was captured by sequencing in a study of PD-1 blockade in mismatch repair-deficient tumors. As for the study in general: Patients had approximately 13 mismatch repair-deficient cancer types, all previously treated and progressing. Study observations and caveats: Tumor-resident clones, often undetectable pretreatment in blood, expanded then contracted after pembrolizumab.

Mismatch repair deficiency was confirmed in all patients, by PCR or immunohistochemistry. The germline V gene has CDR1 GTSNPN and CDR2 SVGIG (reference sequence). V dropped 5 bases and J dropped 4 bases, with 18 bases sitting between them. This CDR3 has 14 amino acids. The data were produced by immunoSEQ multiplex PCR, yet TCRdb's version contains in-frame clones alone and is incomplete. The repertoire holds some 120,000 clones, with about nine tenths as singletons. Concerning this clone itself: The antigen is unknown.

The chain has TRBV30 and TRBJ2-7; D is perhaps TRBD2 (6 bases). The input for sequencing was peripheral blood, taken approximately 71 weeks after starting pembrolizumab. This sequence originates from an adult with mismatch repair-deficient cancer. CDR3 nucleotide sequence: TGTGCCTGGGGATCCGGGAGAATCAAGTACGAGCAGTACTTC. It encodes CAWGSGRIKYEQYF. Full variable domain (rest looked up from reference TRBV30 and TRBJ2-7): SQTIHQWPATLVQPVGSPLSLECTVEGTSNPNLYWYRQAAGRGLQLLFYSVGIGQISSEVPQNLSASRPQDRQFILSSKKLLLSDSGFYLCAWGSGRIKYEQYFGPGTRLTVT.